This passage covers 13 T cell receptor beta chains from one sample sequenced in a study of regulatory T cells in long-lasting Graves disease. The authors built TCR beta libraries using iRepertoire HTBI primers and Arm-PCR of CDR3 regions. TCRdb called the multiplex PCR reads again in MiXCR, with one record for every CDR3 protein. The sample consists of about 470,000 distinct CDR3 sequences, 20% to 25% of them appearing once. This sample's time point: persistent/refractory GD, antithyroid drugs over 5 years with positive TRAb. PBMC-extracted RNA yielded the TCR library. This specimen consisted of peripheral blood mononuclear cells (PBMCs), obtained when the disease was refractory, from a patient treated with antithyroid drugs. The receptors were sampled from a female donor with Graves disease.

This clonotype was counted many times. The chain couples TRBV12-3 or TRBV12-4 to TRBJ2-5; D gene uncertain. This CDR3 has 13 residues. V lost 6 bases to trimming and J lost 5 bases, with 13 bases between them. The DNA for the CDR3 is TGTGCCAGCAGCTTATCTCGGTGGGAGACCCAGTACTTC. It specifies CASSLSRWETQYF.

The CDR3 loop is CASSQDTPGDYEQYF. The CDR3 DNA is TGTGCCAGCAGCCAAGACACCCCAGGCGACTACGAGCAGTACTTC. V gene TRBV3-1 combines with J gene TRBJ2-7; no clear D gene. V lost 0 bases and J lost 3, with 12 bases in between. The CDR3 extends over 15 amino acids. CDR1 and CDR2 (germline): LGHDT, YNNKEL (reference sequence).

The CDR3 protein is CATSREKQGFEKLFF. In DNA form, the CDR3 reads TGTGCCACCAGCAGAGAGAAACAGGGCTTTGAAAAACTGTTTTTT. The rearrangement uses TRBV15 and TRBJ1-4; TRBD1 is a possible D gene (6 bases). Trimming removed 0 bases from V and 7 bases from J, with 12 bases in between. Germline V lookup: CDR1 LNHNV, CDR2 YYDKDF (reference sequence). The CDR3 totals 15 residues.

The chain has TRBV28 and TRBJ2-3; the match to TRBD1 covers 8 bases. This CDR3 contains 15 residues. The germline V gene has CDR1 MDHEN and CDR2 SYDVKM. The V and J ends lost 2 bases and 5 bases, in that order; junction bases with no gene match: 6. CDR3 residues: CASSLGQGEGDTQYF. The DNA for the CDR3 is TGTGCCAGCAGTTTAGGACAGGGAGAGGGAGATACGCAGTATTTT.

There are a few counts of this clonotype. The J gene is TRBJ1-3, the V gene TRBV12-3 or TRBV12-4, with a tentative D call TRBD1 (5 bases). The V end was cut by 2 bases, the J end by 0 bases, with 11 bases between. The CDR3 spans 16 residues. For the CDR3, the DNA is TGTGCCAGCAGTTTAAAGCCAGGGCCCTCTGGAAACACCATATATTTT. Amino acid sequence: CASSLKPGPSGNTIYF.

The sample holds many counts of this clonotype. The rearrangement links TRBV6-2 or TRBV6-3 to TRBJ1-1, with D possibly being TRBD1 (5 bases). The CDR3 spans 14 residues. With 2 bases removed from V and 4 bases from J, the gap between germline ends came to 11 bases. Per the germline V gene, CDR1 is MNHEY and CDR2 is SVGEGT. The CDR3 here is CASSYMGEATEAFF. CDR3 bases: TGTGCCAGCAGTTACATGGGGGAGGCCACTGAAGCTTTCTTT.

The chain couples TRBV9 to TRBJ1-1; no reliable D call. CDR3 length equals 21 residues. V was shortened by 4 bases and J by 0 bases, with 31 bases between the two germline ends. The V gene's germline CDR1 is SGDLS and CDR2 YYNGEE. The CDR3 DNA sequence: TGTGCCAGCAGCCCCCCTAGCCCCGCACCGCTGGAATCCTTAATGAACACTGAAGCTTTCTTT. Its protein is CASSPPSPAPLESLMNTEAFF. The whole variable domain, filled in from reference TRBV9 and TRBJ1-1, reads DSGVTQTPKHLITATGQRVTLRCSPRSGDLSVYWYQQSLDQGLQFLIQYYNGEERAKGNILERFSAQQFPDLHSELNLSSLELGDSALYFCASSPPSPAPLESLMNTEAFFGQGTRLTVV.

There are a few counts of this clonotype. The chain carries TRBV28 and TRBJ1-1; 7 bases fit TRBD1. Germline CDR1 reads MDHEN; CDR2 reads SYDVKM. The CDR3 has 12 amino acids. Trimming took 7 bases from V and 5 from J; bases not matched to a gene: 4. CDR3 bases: TGTGCCAGCACGACAGGGAGGACTGAAGCTTTCTTT. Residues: CASTTGRTEAFF.

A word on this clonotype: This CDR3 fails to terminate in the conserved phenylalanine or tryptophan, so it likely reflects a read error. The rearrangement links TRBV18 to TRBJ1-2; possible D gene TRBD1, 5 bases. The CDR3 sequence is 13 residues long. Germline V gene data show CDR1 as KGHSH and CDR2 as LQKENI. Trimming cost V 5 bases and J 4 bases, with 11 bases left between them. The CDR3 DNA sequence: TGTGCCAGCTCATGGGGACCCGGCTATGGCTACACCCTC. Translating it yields CASSWGPGYGYTL.

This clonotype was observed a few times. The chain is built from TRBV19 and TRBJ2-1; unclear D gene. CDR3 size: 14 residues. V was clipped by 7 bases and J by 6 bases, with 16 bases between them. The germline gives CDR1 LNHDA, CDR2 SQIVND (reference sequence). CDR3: CASTPTRQANEQFF. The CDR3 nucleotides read TGTGCCAGTACCCCAACGCGGCAGGCCAATGAGCAGTTCTTC.

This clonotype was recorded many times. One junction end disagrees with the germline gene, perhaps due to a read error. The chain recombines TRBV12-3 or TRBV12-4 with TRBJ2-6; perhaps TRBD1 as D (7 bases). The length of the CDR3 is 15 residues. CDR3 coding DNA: TGTGCCAGCAGCTTAGGAGGGGGCGGGGCCAACGTCCTGACTTTC. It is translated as CASSLGGGGANVLTF.

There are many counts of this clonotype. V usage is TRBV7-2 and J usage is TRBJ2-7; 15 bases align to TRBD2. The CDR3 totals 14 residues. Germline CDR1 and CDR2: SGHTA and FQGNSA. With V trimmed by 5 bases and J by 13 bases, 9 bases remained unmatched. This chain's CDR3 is CASSLGLAGGGLYF. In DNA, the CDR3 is TGTGCCAGCAGCCTAGGACTAGCGGGAGGGGGTTTATACTTC.

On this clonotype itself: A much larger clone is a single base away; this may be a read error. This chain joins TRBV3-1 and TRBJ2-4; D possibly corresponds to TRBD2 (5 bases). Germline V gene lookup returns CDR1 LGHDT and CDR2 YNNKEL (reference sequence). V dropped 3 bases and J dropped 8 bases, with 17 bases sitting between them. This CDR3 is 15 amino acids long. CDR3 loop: CASSQGASGWDIQYF. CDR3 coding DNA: TGTGCCAGCAGCCAGGGCGCCTCGGGATGGGACATTCAGTACTTC.